The 8 T cell receptor beta chains below were found in one sample sequenced in a study of T-cell reconstitution after alpha-beta-depleted transplantation in children. The authors prepared the TCRbeta library with unique molecular identifiers. TCRdb analysed the PCR reads with MiXCR anew, one entry per CDR3 protein. The repertoire consists of approximately 200,000 distinct CDR3 sequences, with 14% to 15% occurring once and the leading ten covering over 10%. The sequencing here drew on PBMCs from the stem cell graft donor, taken from the stem cell graft. Every receptor here comes from a human donor who donated a stem cell graft to a child with acute lymphoblastic leukemia.

This clonotype was found many times. The chain is built from TRBV29-1 and TRBJ1-2, with D possibly matching TRBD1 (5 bases). Deletions cut 7 bases from V and 6 bases from J, with 15 bases between. CDR3 length: 12 amino acids. Germline values: CDR1 SQVTM, CDR2 ANQGSEA. The CDR3 DNA follows: TGCAGCGCCCCTGGGGACCCTGATGGCTACACCTTC. Protein: CSAPGDPDGYTF.

This clonotype was counted many times. The J gene is TRBJ2-5, the V gene TRBV12-3 or TRBV12-4, with D tentatively TRBD1 or TRBD2 (5 bases each). This CDR3 is 14 amino acids long. Trimming shortened V by 6 bases and J by 3 bases, and 14 bases separated the two germline ends. The CDR3 sequence: CASRAGAGKETQYF. The CDR3 nucleotides are TGTGCCAGCAGAGCCGGGGCAGGGAAAGAGACCCAGTACTTC.

This clonotype was seen at least ten times. This chain connects TRBV12-3 or TRBV12-4 to TRBJ2-1; 9 bases map to TRBD2. The CDR3 has 14 residues. The V segment lost 9 bases and the J segment 3 bases; nucleotides outside the gene matches: 6. As DNA, the CDR3 is TGTGCCAGTAAAAAGCGGGAGGTCTACAATGAGCAGTTCTTC. It yields the protein CASKKREVYNEQFF.

Ten or more counts support this clonotype. The genes are TRBV11-1 and TRBJ2-1; 7 nucleotides agree with TRBD2. V was clipped by 3 bases and J by 2 bases; unmatched bases: 4. CDR1 is SGHAT and CDR2 is FQDESV in the germline V gene (reference sequence). This CDR3 region has 15 residues. The CDR3 loop reads CASSFSSGTYNEQFF. The CDR3 coding sequence is TGTGCCAGCAGCTTCTCGAGCGGGACCTACAATGAGCAGTTCTTC.

This clonotype came up many times. This chain connects TRBV7-6 to TRBJ1-3; no clear D. Trimming stripped 1 base from V and 0 bases from J, with 22 bases between. CDR1 and CDR2 (germline): SGHVS, FNYEAQ. This CDR3 contains 20 residues. CDR3 sequence (DNA): TGTGCCAGCAGCTTAGTCGGGCCGCATTCAGGCATAAGCTCTGGAAACACCATATATTTT. Translation gives CASSLVGPHSGISSGNTIYF.

This clonotype was recorded many times. J is TRBJ2-7 and V is TRBV4-1, with 11 nucleotides matching TRBD2. CDR1 is MGHRA, CDR2 YSYEKL, per germline. The CDR3 is made up of 17 amino acids. Trimming at V came to 0 bases and at J to 1 base, leaving 5 bases not matched to a gene. The CDR3 bases are TGCGCCAGCAGCCAAGATAGCGGGAGGGCTCGGTCCTACGAGCAGTACTTC. Translation: CASSQDSGRARSYEQYF.

Many counts were recorded for this clonotype. This chain connects TRBV7-6 to TRBJ2-7; TRBD2 matches 9 bases. Germline V gene sequence: CDR1 SGHVS, CDR2 FNYEAQ. Unmatched junction bases numbered 12, after V lost 1 base and J lost 8 bases. The CDR3 has 16 residues. CDR3 in DNA: TGTGCCAGCAGCTTAGGATCTAGCGGGGCCCCTCTTCAGCAGTACTTC. Translated, it gives CASSLGSSGAPLQQYF.

This clonotype has at least ten counts. The chain joins TRBV5-5 to TRBJ2-7; 8 positions agree with TRBD2. This CDR3 region has 16 residues. V shed 1 base, J shed 4 bases, and the junction held 10 bases outside the gene matches. Germline CDR1 is SGHKS and CDR2 is YYEKEE (reference sequence). The CDR3 here is CASSLMSGSGFYEQYF. CDR3 nucleotides: TGTGCCAGCAGCTTGATGAGCGGGAGTGGGTTTTACGAGCAGTACTTC. Combining the CDR3 with reference TRBV5-5 and TRBJ2-7 gives the whole variable domain DAGVTQSPTHLIKTRGQQVTLRCSPISGHKSVSWYQQVLGQGPQFIFQYYEKEERGRGNFPDRFSARQFPNYSSELNVNALLLGDSALYLCASSLMSGSGFYEQYFGPGTRLTVT.